The TCR beta chain described here comes from a study of cytomegalovirus exposure and HLA in healthy donors. Looked up from germline, CDR1 is SGDLS and CDR2 is YYNGEE. V lost 3 bases and J lost 6; bases outside the gene matches: 12. The CDR3 covers 17 residues. PCR used 60 Vbeta primers and 13 Jbeta primers. The method was immunoSEQ multiplex PCR; TCRdb's version includes in-frame clones alone and lacks a portion of them. The profile shows 100,000 or so clones, approximately 69% of them singletons. The sequenced material came from PBMCs. The TCR was taken from a man between 25 and 39 years old in good health and CMV-seronegative. This chain links TRBV9 with TRBJ2-1, with 10 bases fitting TRBD2. The CDR3 sequence: CASSADLTSGTSNEQFF. CDR3 DNA: TGTGCCAGCAGCGCAGACCTTACTAGCGGGACCTCCAATGAGCAGTTCTTC.